The clone carrying this T cell receptor (beta chain) has just a few counts. Its cognate antigen is unknown. The data were obtained in a study of T cells after yellow fever vaccination. General study findings and limits: Among primary-vaccination clones, most reappeared after the booster, at about 95% for CD4 and around 90% for CD8.

V lost 3 bases and J lost 6, with 9 bases in between. Germline V CDR1 and CDR2: LNHDA, SQIVND (reference sequence). The CDR3 is 13 residues long. TCRdb reprocessed the 5' RACE reads with MiXCR, giving one entry per CDR3 protein. Of about 500,000 distinct CDR3 sequences in the sample, about a sixth were seen once. The chain recombines TRBV19 with TRBJ2-1, with D perhaps matching TRBD2 (7 bases). The receptor comes from a man in his late teens or twenties who received the YFV17D yellow fever vaccine. The sequencing here drew on PBMCs, taken 4 to 6 days after the first yellow fever vaccination. CDR3: CASSIRGGNEQFF. Written as DNA, the CDR3 is TGTGCCAGTAGTATTAGGGGGGGCAATGAGCAGTTCTTC.